This is a list of T cell receptor beta chains from one sample in a study of tumor-infiltrating lymphocytes in primary liver carcinoma. TCRdb passed the multiplex PCR reads through MiXCR, listing each CDR3 protein once. The profile shows 100,000 or so distinct CDR3 sequences, 69% of them singletons. Sequencing was performed on liver tumor tissue from sampling region 5. The receptors were gathered from a woman aged 60-75 years with primary liver carcinoma and hepatitis B virus infection. CDR3s include the opening cysteine and the closing phenylalanine or tryptophan. The D gene is left open where the match is weak. Expanded clones are given a class, and other clones once, few, many or no size at all.

j_call | d_call | v_call | clone_size | cdr3_aa | cdr3_nt
TRBJ2-5 | - | TRBV11-3 | - | CASSLGEGTQYF | TGTGCCAGTAGCTTAGGTGAAGGGACCCAGTACTTC
TRBJ1-1 | - | TRBV7-9 | - | CASSLDGSPNTEAFF | TGTGCCAGCAGCTTAGATGGATCCCCGAACACTGAAGCTTTCTTT
TRBJ1-3 | TRBD1 | TRBV7-9 | many | CASSSRDRGFGNTIYF | TGTGCCAGCAGCTCACGGGACAGGGGATTCGGAAACACCATATATTTT
TRBJ2-5 | - | TRBV11-2 | medium-sized | CASSLGLEETQYF | TGTGCCAGCAGCTTGGGCTTAGAAGAGACCCAGTACTTC
TRBJ2-1 | TRBD2 | TRBV11-3 | - | CVSSLGRGEWDVDEQIF | TGTGTCAGCAGCTTAGGTCGGGGGGAGTGGGATGTCGATGAGCAGATCTTC
TRBJ2-3 | - | TRBV11-3 | - | CTSSLVPGRTDTQYF | TGCACCAGCAGCTTAGTGCCAGGACGCACAGATACGCAGTATTTT
TRBJ1-5 | - | TRBV7-2 | - | CASSPVETQPQHF | TGTGCCAGCAGCCCTGTTGAGACTCAGCCCCAGCATTTT
TRBJ2-1 | TRBD2 | TRBV6-4 | few | CASSDTSGNYNEQFF | TGTGCCAGCAGTGACACCAGCGGGAACTACAATGAGCAGTTCTTC
TRBJ1-1 | - | TRBV11-2 | - | CVSSFHGGTEALF | TGTGTCAGCAGTTTTCATGGTGGGACTGAAGCTTTATTT
TRBJ1-1 | - | TRBV5-1 | many | CASSLRGQITFF | TGCGCCAGCAGCTTGCGCGGGCAGATAACTTTCTTT
TRBJ2-1 | TRBD2 | TRBV6-2/TRBV6-3 | many | CASSYYGRDNEQFF | TGTGCCAGCAGTTACTACGGGAGGGACAATGAGCAGTTCTTC
TRBJ2-5 | TRBD1 | TRBV4-1 | once | CASSPKDRGGTQYF | TGCGCCAGCAGCCCAAAGGACAGGGGAGGGACTCAGTACTTC
TRBJ2-2 | - | TRBV12-3/TRBV12-4 | many | CASSSQGGELFF | TGTGCCAGCAGTTCCCAGGGTGGGGAGCTGTTTTTT
TRBJ2-5 | - | TRBV6-1 | - | CASSVRRDFLETQYF | TGTGCCAGCAGTGTAAGGAGGGACTTCTTGGAGACCCAGTACTTC